This T cell receptor beta chain was obtained from a study of cytomegalovirus exposure and HLA in healthy donors. General study results and limits: Later analysis reportedly placed an Asian-associated ancestry cluster below the roughly 700-donor mean in N-insertions.

Concerning this clone itself: Its antigen is unknown.

This PCR relied on a set of 60 Vbeta primers and 13 Jbeta primers. Only in-frame clones appear in the TCRdb table, and some are missing; sequencing was by immunoSEQ multiplex PCR. The data show roughly 150,000 clones, with 85% seen just once and 1% held by the top ten. CDR1 is SEHNR and CDR2 is FQNEAQ in the germline V gene (reference sequence). After removal of 5 bases from V and 3 bases from J, the junction contained 4 bases not matched to a gene. There are 14 residues in the CDR3. Sample: PBMCs. V usage is TRBV7-9 and J usage is TRBJ1-3, with 7 positions matching TRBD1. This receptor was taken from a boy aged 2 to 10 in good health and CMV-seronegative. The CDR3 reads CASSKGGFGNTIYF. CDR3 nucleotide sequence: TGTGCCAGCAGCAAAGGGGGCTTTGGAAACACCATATATTTT.